The rows below give T cell receptor beta chains drawn from one sample of a study of identical twins. A single record per CDR3 protein comes from TCRdb applying MiXCR to the 5' RACE reads. The table shows 650,000 to 800,000 distinct CDR3 sequences, with 8.6% occurring only once. These data are also associated with another study on yellow fever vaccine responses in identical twins.

The sequencing sample was made of PBMCs. The receptors stem from a woman aged 18-29 years in good health. Both conserved end residues are part of each CDR3. Fields, in order: J gene, V gene, D gene, clone size, CDR3 protein, CDR3 DNA. D genes are given only for firm matches. Clone size is given for some rows only: seen once, a few or many times, or a class if the clone is expanded.

J gene: TRBJ1-6; V gene: TRBV21-1; D gene: NA; clone size: few; CDR3 protein: CASSKVSDIPNTPNSPLHF; CDR3 DNA: TGTGCCAGCAGCAAAGTATCGGATATCCCTAACACACCGAATTCACCCCTCCACTTT
J gene: TRBJ2-6; V gene: TRBV21-1; D gene: NA; clone size: few; CDR3 protein: CASRIAGERAGANVLTF; CDR3 DNA: TGTGCCAGCCGCATAGCGGGAGAAAGGGCTGGGGCCAACGTCCTGACTTTC
J gene: TRBJ2-7; V gene: TRBV7-9; D gene: TRBD2; clone size: few; CDR3 protein: CASSLEGRVHEQYF; CDR3 DNA: TGTGCCAGCAGCTTAGAAGGGAGGGTCCACGAGCAGTACTTC
J gene: TRBJ2-1; V gene: TRBV7-8; D gene: NA; clone size: few; CDR3 protein: CASSLTQILGVALNEQFF; CDR3 DNA: TGTGCCAGCAGCTTAACCCAAATCCTGGGGGTAGCCCTCAATGAGCAGTTCTTC
J gene: TRBJ2-7; V gene: TRBV18; D gene: NA; clone size: few; CDR3 protein: CASSQDFSYEQYF; CDR3 DNA: TGTGCCAGCTCACAAGACTTTTCCTACGAGCAGTACTTC
J gene: TRBJ2-7; V gene: TRBV27; D gene: NA; clone size: NA; CDR3 protein: CASSSLRGPDYEQYF; CDR3 DNA: TGTGCCAGCAGCTCCCTCCGGGGGCCGGACTACGAGCAGTACTTC
J gene: TRBJ2-3; V gene: TRBV7-9; D gene: NA; clone size: many; CDR3 protein: CASSSGVRVEQYF; CDR3 DNA: TGTGCCAGCAGCTCGGGAGTCAGGGTTGAACAGTATTTT
J gene: TRBJ2-2; V gene: TRBV20-1; D gene: TRBD2; clone size: NA; CDR3 protein: CSARDRYSSGLANTGELFF; CDR3 DNA: TGCAGTGCTAGAGATCGGTATTCGTCAGGACTAGCGAACACCGGGGAGCTGTTTTTT
J gene: TRBJ2-1; V gene: TRBV7-9; D gene: TRBD2; clone size: few; CDR3 protein: CASSPFGSGSEYNEQFF; CDR3 DNA: TGTGCCAGCAGCCCCTTTGGTAGCGGGAGCGAGTACAATGAGCAGTTCTTC
J gene: TRBJ2-1; V gene: TRBV29-1; D gene: NA; clone size: many; CDR3 protein: CSADRARGWNEQFF; CDR3 DNA: TGCAGCGCAGACCGGGCCAGGGGCTGGAATGAGCAGTTCTTC
J gene: TRBJ2-3; V gene: TRBV20-1; D gene: NA; clone size: NA; CDR3 protein: CSAPTATDTQYF; CDR3 DNA: TGCAGTGCCCCGACAGCCACAGATACGCAGTATTTT
J gene: TRBJ2-5; V gene: TRBV29-1; D gene: NA; clone size: few; CDR3 protein: CSVGSANQETQYF; CDR3 DNA: TGCAGCGTTGGATCAGCGAACCAAGAGACCCAGTACTTC
J gene: TRBJ2-1; V gene: TRBV7-9; D gene: NA; clone size: many; CDR3 protein: CASSPGDEQFF; CDR3 DNA: TGTGCCAGCAGCCCAGGGGATGAGCAGTTCTTC
J gene: TRBJ2-3; V gene: TRBV4-3; D gene: NA; clone size: many; CDR3 protein: CASSQGLRDTRSLDTQYF; CDR3 DNA: TGCGCCAGCAGCCAGGGACTACGGGACACCCGATCCCTTGATACGCAGTATTTT
J gene: TRBJ2-1; V gene: TRBV4-2; D gene: TRBD2; clone size: few; CDR3 protein: CASSQESLTSGGGFYNEQFF; CDR3 DNA: TGTGCCAGCAGCCAAGAGAGTTTGACTAGCGGGGGGGGATTCTACAATGAGCAGTTCTTC
J gene: TRBJ2-7; V gene: TRBV20-1; D gene: TRBD2; clone size: few; CDR3 protein: CSVPSGGHYEQYF; CDR3 DNA: TGCAGTGTCCCTAGCGGGGGCCACTACGAGCAGTACTTC
J gene: TRBJ1-2; V gene: TRBV7-2; D gene: NA; clone size: NA; CDR3 protein: CASIIGAGNGYTF; CDR3 DNA: TGTGCCAGCATCATAGGGGCAGGGAATGGCTACACCTTC
J gene: TRBJ2-5; V gene: TRBV4-2; D gene: NA; clone size: NA; CDR3 protein: CASSQEAVGGETQYF; CDR3 DNA: TGTGCCAGCAGCCAAGAAGCGGTTGGGGGGGAGACCCAGTACTTC
J gene: TRBJ2-5; V gene: TRBV6-1; D gene: NA; clone size: NA; CDR3 protein: CASSLSGEWGSVETQYF; CDR3 DNA: TGTGCCAGCAGCCTTTCCGGCGAGTGGGGGTCAGTAGAGACCCAGTACTTC
J gene: TRBJ2-7; V gene: TRBV4-1; D gene: NA; clone size: few; CDR3 protein: CASSHTGGASYEQYF; CDR3 DNA: TGCGCCAGCAGCCACACGGGCGGGGCCTCCTACGAGCAGTACTTC